These T cell receptor beta chains were read from a single sample in a study of PD-1 blockade in classical Hodgkin lymphoma. Assay used: immunoSEQ multiplex PCR; TCRdb lists only in-frame clones, some missing. Of 20,000 to 25,000 clones detected, about two thirds appear once; the ten largest clones hold over 15%. The sequencing here drew on peripheral blood mononuclear cells (PBMCs), taken at baseline. Every receptor here comes from a human donor with classical Hodgkin lymphoma. Each CDR3 is given with its conserved first and last residue. A D gene is named only where the DNA matches it firmly. Only some rows state a clone size, as once, few, many or a class for expanded clones.

TRBD1,TRBV6-1,TRBJ1-2,NA,TGTGCCAGCAGTGCGCTCGGGACAGGGGGCGGTGGCTACACCTTC,CASSALGTGGGGYTF
NA,TRBV19,TRBJ1-2,NA,TGTGCCAGTAGTATTCTCCAGGGCAATGGCTACACCTTC,CASSILQGNGYTF
NA,TRBV6-5,TRBJ2-2,NA,TGTGCCAGCATCAACAGGAGGGAGAACACCGGGGAGCTGTTTTTT,CASINRRENTGELFF
NA,TRBV28,TRBJ2-5,NA,TGTGCCAGCAGTTTCCCATTTCCGGGGCGGGAGACCCAGTACTTC,CASSFPFPGRETQYF
TRBD2,TRBV5-1,TRBJ2-7,NA,TGCGCCAGCAGCCAATCCGGGACTAGCGGGAGGGCCTTTGGATACGAGCAGTACTTC,CASSQSGTSGRAFGYEQYF
TRBD1,TRBV29-1,TRBJ1-2,NA,TGCAGCGTTGATCCAGGGGGCGTCTACACCTTC,CSVDPGGVYTF
NA,TRBV2,TRBJ1-1,NA,TGTGCCAGCAGCTCGGGGGGGAACACTGAAGCTTTCTTT,CASSSGGNTEAFF
TRBD1,TRBV27,TRBJ1-5,NA,TGTGCCAGCAGTGCCGACAGGGTAGGAAATCAGCCCCAGCATTTT,CASSADRVGNQPQHF
TRBD1,TRBV5-4,TRBJ2-2,NA,TGTGCCAGCAGCCCCGGGACAGGACGAAACACCGGGGAGCTGTTTTTT,CASSPGTGRNTGELFF
NA,TRBV11-1,TRBJ2-2,NA,TGTGCCAGCAGCCCTGGACGGGTCGGGGAGCTGTTTTTT,CASSPGRVGELFF
TRBD1,TRBV5-4,TRBJ1-1,few,TGTGCCAGCAGCTTATCAGGGGGCGTGGGGGAAGCTTTCTTT,CASSLSGGVGEAFF
TRBD1,TRBV25-1,TRBJ1-2,NA,TGTGCCAGCAGAGGACCGGGACAGGGAATTGGCTACACCTTC,CASRGPGQGIGYTF
NA,TRBV19,TRBJ2-1,NA,TGTGCCAGTAGATCTCGGAGGAGCTCCTACAATGAGCAGTTCTTC,CASRSRRSSYNEQFF
NA,TRBV7-8,TRBJ1-2,few,TGTGCCAGCACCCTAGCAGGGAGCCCTGGCTACACCTTC,CASTLAGSPGYTF
TRBD2,TRBV4-2,TRBJ2-2,NA,TGTGCCAGCAGCCTAGTAGCGGGGGGTCTTTCGAACACCGGGGAGCTGTTTTTT,CASSLVAGGLSNTGELFF
NA,TRBV6-5,TRBJ1-6,NA,TGTGCCAGCAGACCAGGGGCGGAATATTCACCCCTCCACTTT,CASRPGAEYSPLHF
TRBD1,TRBV4-3,TRBJ2-1,few,TGCGCCAGCAGCCAAGAGAGGGGACAGGGCAATGAGCAGTTCTTC,CASSQERGQGNEQFF
NA,TRBV6-5,TRBJ2-7,few,TGTGCCAGCAGTTACGACCCACAGGTTTCCTACGAGCAGTACTTC,CASSYDPQVSYEQYF
TRBD1,TRBV6-1,TRBJ2-2,few,TGTGCCAGCAGTGAAAGGACAGGGATCACCGGGGAGCTGTTTTTT,CASSERTGITGELFF
NA,TRBV6-1,TRBJ1-4,NA,TGTGCCAGCAGTGAATCCGGACGGGGGGCCGAAAAACTGTTTTTT,CASSESGRGAEKLFF
TRBD1,TRBV2,TRBJ1-3,once,TGTGCCAGCAGGGGACAGAGTAGAGGAAACACCATATATTTT,CASRGQSRGNTIYF
NA,TRBV28,TRBJ2-3,few,TGTGCCAGCAGTTTATTGGGGGACACAGATACGCAGTATTTT,CASSLLGDTDTQYF
TRBD2,TRBV29-1,TRBJ2-1,few,TGCAGCGTTGAAAGTCGGGAGGGCCAATTGCAGTTCTTC,CSVESREGQLQFF
TRBD1,TRBV29-1,TRBJ1-1,NA,TGCAGCGTTGAAGGGACAGGGGTCGGGGAAGCTTTCTTT,CSVEGTGVGEAFF
NA,TRBV28,TRBJ2-1,few,TGTGCCAGCAGTTCGGACGCTAACAATGAGCAGTTCTTC,CASSSDANNEQFF
TRBD1,TRBV4-1,TRBJ2-7,NA,TGCGCCAGCAGCCAAGGCGGGACAGGGTCCTACGAGCAGTACTTC,CASSQGGTGSYEQYF
NA,TRBV5-6,TRBJ1-3,NA,TGTGCCAGCAGCTTTACTAGCCTCTCTGGAAACACCATATATTTT,CASSFTSLSGNTIYF
TRBD2,TRBV5-1,TRBJ2-1,NA,TGCGCCAGCAGGGGACTAGCGGACAACAATGAGCAGTTCTTC,CASRGLADNNEQFF
TRBD1,TRBV19,TRBJ1-1,few,TGTGCCAGTAGACCCGGGGGGGGACAGGGTAACGGGCGGACTGAAGCTTTCTTT,CASRPGGGQGNGRTEAFF
NA,TRBV29-1,TRBJ1-4,NA,TGCAGCGTTTCCTTACCCGGTGAAAAACTGTTTTTT,CSVSLPGEKLFF
TRBD1,TRBV19,TRBJ1-1,once,TGTGCCAGTACCCTCCTGGGGACAGCGGAAGCTTTCTTT,CASTLLGTAEAFF
NA,TRBV30,TRBJ2-6,NA,TGTGCCTGGAGTCCCCGCGGGGCCAACGTCCTGACTTTC,CAWSPRGANVLTF
NA,TRBV2,TRBJ1-4,few,TGTGCCAGCACATACTATTCAACTAATGAAAAACTGTTTTTT,CASTYYSTNEKLFF
TRBD1,TRBV28,TRBJ2-3,NA,TGTGCCAGCAGTGGCCGGGACAGAGCGCAGTATTTT,CASSGRDRAQYF
NA,TRBV6-5,TRBJ1-3,NA,TGTGCCAGCAGTGCAAACTCTGGAAACACCATATATTTT,CASSANSGNTIYF
TRBD1,TRBV10-3,TRBJ1-4,NA,TGTGCCATCAGGGGGACAGGAGCAACTAATGAAAAACTGTTTTTT,CAIRGTGATNEKLFF
NA,TRBV10-3,TRBJ2-2,NA,TGTGCCATCAGTGCCACCGGGGAGCTGTTTTTT,CAISATGELFF
TRBD1,TRBV6-5,TRBJ1-1,NA,TGTGCCAGCAGTCCGGGACAGTTACAGGACACTGAAGCTTTCTTT,CASSPGQLQDTEAFF
TRBD1,TRBV7-2,TRBJ1-4,once,TGTGCCAGCAGCTTATCGACAGGGGTGCTAGAAAAACTGTTTTTT,CASSLSTGVLEKLFF
NA,TRBV11-2,TRBJ1-1,NA,TGTGCCAGCAGCCCCGCCGGGCCGGGCCGGAACACTGAAGCTTTCTTT,CASSPAGPGRNTEAFF
NA,TRBV4-1,TRBJ2-6,NA,TGCGCCAGCAGCCAAGTCTCTGGGGCCAACGTCCTGACTTTC,CASSQVSGANVLTF
TRBD2,TRBV18,TRBJ2-3,NA,TGTGCCAGCTCACCCCGGGTCGGGGGGACAGATACGCAGTATTTT,CASSPRVGGTDTQYF